The 18 T cell receptor beta chains given below trace back to one sample, sequenced in a study of radiotherapy plus CTLA-4 blockade in lung cancer. Method: immunoSEQ multiplex PCR; TCRdb's copy keeps in-frame clones and lacks some. The table lists tens of thousands of clones, around 70% of them singletons. The input for sequencing was peripheral blood, taken from a patient treated with radiotherapy plus ipilimumab. These receptors originate from a human donor with non-small cell lung cancer whose response to radiotherapy plus ipilimumab could not be evaluated.

The chain combines TRBV5-1 with TRBJ2-1, with a tentative D call TRBD1 (5 bases). Deletions cut 4 bases from V and 5 bases from J, with 13 bases between. The CDR3 contains 14 residues. Germline lookup yields CDR1 SGHRS and CDR2 YFSETQ. The CDR3 sequence is CASSPGHSNNEQFF. CDR3 nucleotide sequence: TGCGCCAGCAGCCCTGGACACAGCAACAATGAGCAGTTCTTC.

This chain connects TRBV25-1 to TRBJ2-1; 7 bases are a match to TRBD2. Trimming cost V 5 bases and J 9 bases; bases outside gene matches: 4. Germline CDR1 is MGHDK and CDR2 is SYGVNS. This CDR3 has 12 amino acids. For the CDR3, the DNA is TGTGCCAGCAGTTCAAGCGGGACTGAGCAGTTCTTC. Amino acids: CASSSSGTEQFF.

The gene calls are TRBV10-2 and TRBJ2-7; 7 nucleotides align to TRBD2. V lost 6 bases to trimming and J lost 4 bases; unmatched junction nucleotides: 9. There are 14 residues in the CDR3. Germline CDR1 WSHSY, CDR2 SAAADI. The chain's CDR3 is CASRSSGETYEQYF. CDR3 nucleotide sequence: TGCGCCAGCAGGTCGAGCGGGGAGACTTACGAGCAGTACTTC.

This clone appeared a few times. This chain links TRBV4-1 with TRBJ2-2; D gene unclear. Germline V lookup: CDR1 MGHRA, CDR2 YSYEKL. Between the trimmed V and J ends, which lost 1 base and 6 bases, there was a span of 9 bases. The CDR3 has 14 residues. CDR3 in DNA: TGCGCCAGCAGCCAAGTTAATGTTCCCGGGGAGCTGTTTTTT. Translation: CASSQVNVPGELFF.

This rearrangement joins TRBV28 to TRBJ2-1; 9 positions match TRBD1. The CDR3 contains 15 residues. Looked up from germline, CDR1 is MDHEN and CDR2 is SYDVKM. The J segment lost 8 bases and the V segment lost 6 bases, leaving 11 bases of the junction unmatched. DNA of the CDR3: TGTGCCAGCAGCGGACCACAGGGGGCCTATGATGAGCAGTTCTTC. It codes for CASSGPQGAYDEQFF. Looking up the rest from reference TRBV28 and TRBJ2-1 gives the full variable domain: DVKVTQSSRYLVKRTGEKVFLECVQDMDHENMFWYRQDPGLGLRLIYFSYDVKMKEKGDIPEGYSVSREKKERFSLILESASTNQTSMYLCASSGPQGAYDEQFFGPGTRLTVL.

V is TRBV7-2 and J is TRBJ2-5; D gene ambiguous. V shed 5 bases and J shed 4 bases, with 11 bases lying between them. Germline CDR1 reads SGHTA; CDR2 reads FQGNSA. This CDR3 is built from 13 residues. This CDR3 is CASSPIRVETQYF. The CDR3 nucleotides read TGTGCCAGCAGCCCAATCCGGGTAGAGACCCAGTACTTC. The entire variable domain, with the rest obtained from reference TRBV7-2 and TRBJ2-5, is as follows: GAGVSQSPSNKVTEKGKDVELRCDPISGHTALYWYRQSLGQGLEFLIYFQGNSAPDKSGLPSDRFSAERTGGSVSTLTIQRTQQEDSAVYLCASSPIRVETQYFGPGTRLLVL.

The chain joins TRBV9 to TRBJ1-1, with 8 positions matching TRBD1. From germline, CDR1 is SGDLS and CDR2 YYNGEE. The CDR3 totals 15 residues. Trimming took 7 bases from V and 2 from J; bases not matched to a gene: 10. Here the CDR3 reads CASRAGQGANTEAFF. CDR3 bases: TGTGCCAGCCGAGCCGGACAGGGAGCAAACACTGAAGCTTTCTTT.

The genes are TRBV18 and TRBJ1-1; D not certain. Trimming stripped 2 bases from V and 5 bases from J, with 6 bases between. This CDR3 contains 12 residues. Germline V gene sequence: CDR1 KGHSH, CDR2 LQKENI. The CDR3 loop is CASSPSGTEAFF. For the CDR3, the DNA is TGTGCCAGCTCACCATCCGGGACTGAAGCTTTCTTT.

The chain carries TRBV27 and TRBJ1-1; perhaps TRBD1 as D (6 bases). Germline V gene lookup returns CDR1 MNHEY and CDR2 SMNVEV (reference sequence). CDR3 length equals 14 residues. With 5 bases removed from V and 4 bases from J, the gap between germline ends came to 14 bases. CDR3 sequence (DNA): TGTGCCAGCAGTGTTCACAGGGTACCCACTGAAGCTTTCTTT. Translating gives CASSVHRVPTEAFF.

This chain connects TRBV7-2 to TRBJ2-7, with unresolved D. The CDR3 contains 13 residues. V lost 5 bases to trimming and J lost 4 bases, with 12 bases between them. Germline V gene data show CDR1 as SGHTA and CDR2 as FQGNSA. The chain's CDR3 is CASSRGMEYEQYF. The CDR3 region has the DNA TGTGCCAGCAGCCGTGGAATGGAGTACGAGCAGTACTTC.

The CDR3 protein is CASERGGRAQEKLFF. In DNA form, the CDR3 reads TGCGCCAGCGAGAGGGGGGGCAGGGCACAGGAAAAACTGTTTTTT. The rearrangement uses TRBV23-1 and TRBJ1-4, with D tentatively TRBD1 (6 bases). TRBV23-1 qualifies as an ORF whose function is uncertain. Trimming shortened V by 8 bases and J by 8 bases, and 21 bases separated the two germline ends. The CDR3 is 15 amino acids.

DNA of the CDR3: TGTGCCAGCAGCTTAGCGAGACTAGCGGGAGGTGAGCAGTTCTTC. This gives the protein CASSLARLAGGEQFF. The V gene is TRBV11-2, the J gene TRBJ2-1; 13 positions agree with TRBD2. The germline gives CDR1 SGHAT, CDR2 FQNNGV. This CDR3 is 15 amino acids long. Trimming took 1 base from V and 9 from J; bases not matched to a gene: 3.

This clone was found once. The chain links TRBV7-9 to TRBJ1-1, with no clear D. Germline V gene lookup returns CDR1 SEHNR and CDR2 FQNEAQ (reference sequence). Trimming left V 1 base short and J 3 bases short, with 24 bases between. The CDR3 covers 19 residues. In DNA, the CDR3 is TGTGCCAGCAGCTTAGGAGGTTTGGCGACTCCCTCCGGCCACACTGAAGCTTTCTTT. It is translated as CASSLGGLATPSGHTEAFF.

The chain combines TRBV2 with TRBJ1-2; 10 nucleotides align to TRBD1. Germline V lookup: CDR1 SNHLY, CDR2 FYNNEI. This CDR3 region has 18 residues. Trimming at V came to 7 bases and at J to 2 bases, leaving 16 bases not matched to a gene. CDR3 coding DNA: TGTGCCAGCACCAGAAGCCGACAGGGGGCGGGTGGGAACTATGGCTACACCTTC. It translates to CASTRSRQGAGGNYGYTF.

This chain uses TRBV11-2 with TRBJ2-5, with a possible D match to TRBD2 (6 bases). Germline V gene lookup returns CDR1 SGHAT and CDR2 FQNNGV. The CDR3 runs 14 residues. V was trimmed by 5 bases and J by 5 bases, leaving 15 bases between them. Written as DNA, the CDR3 is TGTGCCAGCAGCCCCCGCGGGGATAGGGAGACCCAGTACTTC. As protein: CASSPRGDRETQYF.

This clone was found a few times. The rearrangement links TRBV2 to TRBJ2-3, with 7 bases identical to TRBD2. V lost 10 bases and J lost 0; bases outside the gene matches: 7. Germline CDR1 and CDR2: SNHLY and FYNNEI. This CDR3 spans 14 amino acids. The CDR3 coding sequence is TGTGCCACCCTGGGGGGGTCTAGCACAGATACGCAGTATTTT. It translates to CATLGGSSTDTQYF.

The V call is TRBV7-9, the J call TRBJ2-1; D is ambiguous. Germline V gene data show CDR1 as SEHNR and CDR2 as FQNEAQ (reference sequence). V lost 4 bases to trimming and J lost 8 bases, with 12 bases between them. This CDR3 spans 13 amino acids. CDR3 nucleotides: TGTGCCAGCAGCTCCACGCCTAGGTATGAGCAGTTCTTC. This translates into CASSSTPRYEQFF.

V gene TRBV5-5 combines with J gene TRBJ2-2; TRBD2 matches at 14 bases. The trim removed 2 bases at V and 6 bases at J, leaving 6 bases unmatched. The CDR3 has 17 residues. The germline gives CDR1 SGHKS, CDR2 YYEKEE (reference sequence). Here the CDR3 reads CASSFGLAGGRPGELFF. The CDR3, as DNA: TGTGCCAGCAGCTTCGGACTAGCGGGAGGTCGTCCCGGGGAGCTGTTTTTT.